The 14 T cell receptor beta chains presented below share a single source sample, sequenced in a study of blood T cells in healthy people across ages. A second PCR, run for roughly 6 to 11 cycles, used a sample-barcoded 5' primer plus a J-beta primer mix. TCRdb passed the 5' RACE reads through MiXCR, listing each CDR3 protein once. The sample records more than 550,000 distinct CDR3 sequences, about 20% being singletons. The material sequenced was blood. The receptors were gathered from a man in his sixties or seventies in good health.

The chain employs TRBV20-1 and TRBJ1-3; 8 bases are shared with TRBD1. V dropped 4 bases and J dropped 2; count of bases not matched to a gene: 7. This CDR3 is built from 15 residues. Germline lookup yields CDR1 DFQATT and CDR2 SNEGSKA (reference sequence). CDR3 in DNA: TGCAGTGCTAAACCTCGGACAGGGCCTGGAAACACCATATATTTT. Residues: CSAKPRTGPGNTIYF.

This clonotype came up a few times. The rearrangement links TRBV5-8 to TRBJ2-7; D not certain. CDR3 length equals 12 residues. CDR1 and CDR2 from the germline V gene are SGHTS and YDEGEE. Trimming took off 1 base at V and 4 bases at J, with 6 bases between the two ends. The CDR3 DNA sequence: TGTGCCAGCAGCTTGTCGGCGTACGAGCAGTACGTC. Its translation: CASSLSAYEQYV.

This clonotype was picked up one time. The chain links TRBV5-1 to TRBJ2-7; 9 nucleotides align to TRBD2. The CDR3 covers 15 residues. CDR1 and CDR2 (germline): SGHRS, YFSETQ. V lost 5 bases and J lost 0; bases outside the gene matches: 6. CDR3 sequence (DNA): TGCGCCAGCAGTGGGGCGGGGGGGCTCTCCTACGAGCAGTACTTC. Encoded protein: CASSGAGGLSYEQYF.

This clonotype occurred a few times. The chain has TRBV18 and TRBJ1-2; 7 bases match TRBD1. CDR1 is KGHSH and CDR2 is LQKENI in the germline V gene. This CDR3 spans 14 amino acids. Trimming at V came to 3 bases and at J to 6 bases, leaving 7 bases not matched to a gene. CDR3 bases: TGTGCCAGCTCACCGACAGGGAGAGGCGATGGCTACACCTTC. Protein: CASSPTGRGDGYTF. Drawing the rest from reference TRBV18 and TRBJ1-2, the complete variable domain is NAGVMQNPRHLVRRRGQEARLRCSPMKGHSHVYWYRQLPEEGLKFMVYLQKENIIDESGMPKERFSAEFPKEGPSILRIQQVVRGDSAAYFCASSPTGRGDGYTFGSGTRLTVV.

This sequence joins TRBV18 and TRBJ2-7, with D perhaps matching TRBD1 (6 bases). V was shortened by 2 bases and J by 3 bases, with 8 bases between the two germline ends. The CDR3 sequence is 13 residues long. Germline V CDR1 and CDR2: KGHSH, LQKENI. The CDR3 DNA reads TGTGCCAGCTCACCAGGGGACATCTACGAGCAGTACTTC. The encoded protein is CASSPGDIYEQYF.

The genes are TRBV4-1 and TRBJ2-6, with D uncertain. The CDR3 runs to 17 residues. Germline V gives CDR1 MGHRA, CDR2 YSYEKL. The V end lost 0 bases, the J end lost 0 bases, and 9 bases lay between the germline ends. This CDR3 is CASSQDSASSGANVLTF. For the CDR3, the DNA is TGCGCCAGCAGCCAAGATTCAGCATCCTCTGGGGCCAACGTCCTGACTTTC.

The genes are TRBV28 and TRBJ2-7; D is undetermined. From germline, CDR1 is MDHEN and CDR2 SYDVKM. V was shortened by 8 bases and J by 8 bases, with 16 bases between the two germline ends. The CDR3 extends over 12 amino acids. The CDR3, as DNA: TGTGCCAGCGGGCGGCCTGAGAAGCAGCAGTACTTC. This encodes CASGRPEKQQYF.

J is TRBJ2-2 and V is TRBV20-1, with D perhaps TRBD1 or TRBD2 (5 bases each). CDR3 length equals 14 residues. Germline V gene lookup returns CDR1 DFQATT and CDR2 SNEGSKA (reference sequence). The V gene lost 4 bases and the J gene lost 3 bases, with 12 bases spanning the gap. The CDR3 DNA reads TGCAGTGCTACCAGGGACGGTTACACCGGGGAGCTGTTTTTT. Its protein product is CSATRDGYTGELFF.

The chain has TRBV6-1 and TRBJ2-3, with D tentatively TRBD1 (7 bases). Germline CDR1 MNHNS, CDR2 SASEGT. This CDR3 comprises 17 residues. The ends were cut back, 7 bases at V and 5 bases at J, with 25 bases in the middle. The CDR3 DNA reads TGTGCCAGCACCCGAACTTCAGGGGGGTTCAGTGGAGATACGCAGTATTTT. Protein product: CASTRTSGGFSGDTQYF.

The genes are TRBV7-9 and TRBJ2-1; D perhaps matches TRBD1 (6 bases). The CDR3 is 14 residues long. In germline, CDR1 is SEHNR, CDR2 FQNEAQ (reference sequence). The ends were cut back, 4 bases at V and 6 bases at J, with 13 bases in the middle. The DNA for the CDR3 is TGTGCCAGCAGCTACCAGGGGTTCCGCAATGAGCAGTTCTTC. Its protein is CASSYQGFRNEQFF.

The sample holds a few counts of this clonotype. This sequence joins TRBV6-1 and TRBJ1-2; 8 bases align to TRBD1. Germline CDR1 and CDR2: MNHNS and SASEGT. V gave up 2 bases and J gave up 8 bases; unmatched junction bases: 7. The CDR3 sequence is 14 residues long. DNA for the CDR3: TGTGCCAGCAGTGAAATACAGGGGGAGAGCGGCTACACCTTC. Translating gives CASSEIQGESGYTF.

This clonotype was counted between two and nine times. The CDR3 DNA is TGCGCCAGCAGCGGAGGGACAGTCGCCTTATTCGCAGATACGCAGTATTTT. Amino acid sequence: CASSGGTVALFADTQYF. The chain combines TRBV5-1 with TRBJ2-3; possible D gene TRBD1, 7 bases. Germline CDR1 is SGHRS and CDR2 is YFSETQ. The V end lost 4 bases, the J end lost 4 bases, and 22 bases lay between the germline ends. This CDR3 comprises 17 residues.

V is TRBV9 and J is TRBJ2-1, with unresolved D. The germline V gene has CDR1 SGDLS and CDR2 YYNGEE. The V gene lost 0 bases and the J gene lost 4 bases, with 11 bases spanning the gap. The CDR3 runs 15 residues. CDR3 sequence reads: CASSVESPPYNEQFF. DNA for the CDR3: TGTGCCAGCAGCGTAGAGAGCCCCCCTTACAATGAGCAGTTCTTC.

This rearrangement joins TRBV20-1 to TRBJ2-7; D is possibly TRBD1 (6 bases). The DNA end is a closer match to TRBJ2-5, so the J assignment may be wrong. The CDR3 runs to 14 residues. Germline CDR1 reads DFQATT; CDR2 reads SNEGSKA (reference sequence). The CDR3 nucleotides are TGCAGTGCTAGAGGCCTTACTAGGGGGGAGACCCAGTACTTC. It codes for CSARGLTRGETQYF.